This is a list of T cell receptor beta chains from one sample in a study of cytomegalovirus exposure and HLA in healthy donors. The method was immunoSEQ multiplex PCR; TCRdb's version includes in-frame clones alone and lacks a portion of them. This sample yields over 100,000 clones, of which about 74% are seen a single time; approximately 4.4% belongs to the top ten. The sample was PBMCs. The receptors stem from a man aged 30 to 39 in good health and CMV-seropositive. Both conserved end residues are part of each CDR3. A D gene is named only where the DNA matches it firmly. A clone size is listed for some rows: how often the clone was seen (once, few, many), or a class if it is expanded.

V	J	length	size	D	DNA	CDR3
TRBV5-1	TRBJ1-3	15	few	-	TGCGCCAGCAGCTTGGCCTGGGCTGATGGAAACACCATATATTTT	CASSLAWADGNTIYF
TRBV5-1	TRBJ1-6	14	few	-	TGCGCCAGCAGCTTCCGCAGGGTCGGATCACCCCTCCACTTT	CASSFRRVGSPLHF
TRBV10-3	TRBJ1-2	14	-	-	TGTGCCATCAGTATGGACAGCAATAACTATGGCTACACCTTC	CAISMDSNNYGYTF
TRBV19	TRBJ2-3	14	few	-	TGTGCCAGTAGTACAGGAATCGACACAGATACGCAGTATTTT	CASSTGIDTDTQYF
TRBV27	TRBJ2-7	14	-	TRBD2	TGTGCCAGCAGTTCGACGGGAGGGGCGAGCGAGCAGTACTTC	CASSSTGGASEQYF
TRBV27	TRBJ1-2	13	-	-	TGTGCCAGCGGATCAGGGGTTTACTATGGCTACACCTTC	CASGSGVYYGYTF
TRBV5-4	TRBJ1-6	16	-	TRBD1	TGTGCCAGCAGCTTGCCCGCCCAGGGGGGAAATTCACCCCTCCACTTT	CASSLPAQGGNSPLHF
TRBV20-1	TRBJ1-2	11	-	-	TGCAGTGCTAGGAGGGACTATGGCTACACCTTC	CSARRDYGYTF
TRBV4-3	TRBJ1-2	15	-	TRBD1	TGCGCCAGCAGCCAAGAACCGGGACAGGGCAGGAGCTACCCCTTC	CASSQEPGQGRSYPF
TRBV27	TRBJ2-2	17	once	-	TGTGCCAGCAATTCCCTTCCAAGCGGGCTCAACACCGGGGAGCTGTTTTTT	CASNSLPSGLNTGELFF
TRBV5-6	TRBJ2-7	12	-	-	TGTGCCAGCAGCTTGGGGCTGTGCGAGCAGTACTTC	CASSLGLCEQYF
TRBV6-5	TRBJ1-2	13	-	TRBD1	TGTGCCAGCAGTTTCCGGGACAGGGGTGGCTACACCTTC	CASSFRDRGGYTF
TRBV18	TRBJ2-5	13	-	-	TGTGCCAGCTCACCTATCGGCCAAGAGACCCAGTACTTC	CASSPIGQETQYF
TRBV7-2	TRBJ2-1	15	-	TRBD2	TGTGCCAGCAGCTTAAGCGGGGGGGCCTGGTATGAGCAGTTCTTC	CASSLSGGAWYEQFF
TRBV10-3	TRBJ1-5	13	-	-	TGTGCCATCAGTGAATTAGGCAATCAGCCCCAGCATTTT	CAISELGNQPQHF
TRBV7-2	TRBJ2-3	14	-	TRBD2	TGTGCCAGCAGCTGGGGGGGAGGGACAGATACGCAGTATTTT	CASSWGGGTDTQYF
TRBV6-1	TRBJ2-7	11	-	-	TGTGCCAGCAGTGCCGGGTGGGAGCAGTACTTC	CASSAGWEQYF
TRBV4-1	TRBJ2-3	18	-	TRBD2	TGCGCCAGCAGCCCCCACGGGGGACTAGCGGGGAACACAGATACGCAGTATTTT	CASSPHGGLAGNTDTQYF
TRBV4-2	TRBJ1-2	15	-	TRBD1	TGTGCCAGCAGCCGCGCGACAGGGTCGGACTATGGCTACACCTTC	CASSRATGSDYGYTF
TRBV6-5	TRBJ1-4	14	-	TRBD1	TGTGCCAGCAGTTCCGGGACAGGGGTTGAAAAACTGTTTTTT	CASSSGTGVEKLFF
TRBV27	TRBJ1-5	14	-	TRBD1	TGTGCCAGCAGTTTAGGGACAGGGTATCAGCCCCAGCATTTT	CASSLGTGYQPQHF
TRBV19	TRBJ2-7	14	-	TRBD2	TGTGCCAGTAGTTCAGATCCGGGGACTAGACAGCAGTACTTC	CASSSDPGTRQQYF
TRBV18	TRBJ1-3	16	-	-	TGTGCCAGCCCACCTTCCCTAGCGGGAGCTGGAAACACCATATATTTT	CASPPSLAGAGNTIYF
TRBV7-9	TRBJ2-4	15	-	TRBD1	TGTGCCAGCAGCTGGGGACAGGGGGCTTGGGACATTCAGTACTTC	CASSWGQGAWDIQYF
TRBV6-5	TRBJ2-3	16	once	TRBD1	TGTGCCAGCAGTTCCCGGACAGGGAGGTTCGCAGATACGCAGTATTTT	CASSSRTGRFADTQYF
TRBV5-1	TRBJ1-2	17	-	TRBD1	TGCGCCAGCAGCCCGGCCCCCGGGACAGGGGCAAGCTATGGCTACACCTTC	CASSPAPGTGASYGYTF
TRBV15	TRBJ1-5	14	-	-	TGTGCCACCGCACGGGAATATAGCAATCAGCCCCAGCATTTT	CATAREYSNQPQHF
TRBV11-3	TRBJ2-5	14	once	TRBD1	TGTGCCAGCAGCTCCAGACAGGGAGAAGAGACCCAGTACTTC	CASSSRQGEETQYF
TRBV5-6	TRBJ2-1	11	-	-	TGTGCCAGCAGGTCAGGGTATGAGCAGTTCTTC	CASRSGYEQFF
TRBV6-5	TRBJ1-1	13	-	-	TGTGCCAGCAGTTACGTAGCTCGAACTGAAGCTTTCTTT	CASSYVARTEAFF
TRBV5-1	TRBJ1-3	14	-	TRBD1	TGCGCCAGCAGCTTGGGGACAGGCGGAAACACCATATATTTT	CASSLGTGGNTIYF
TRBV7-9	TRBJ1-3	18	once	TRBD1	TGTTCCAGCAGCTTAGCCCCGGGACAGGGGACAGCTGGAAACACCATATATTTT	CSSSLAPGQGTAGNTIYF
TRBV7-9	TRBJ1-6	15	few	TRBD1	TGTGCCAGCAGCTTGTCCGGGACAGGGGTTTCACCCCTCCACTTT	CASSLSGTGVSPLHF
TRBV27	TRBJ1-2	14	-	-	TGTGCCAGCTCTACGGCACAGGGTTGGCATGGCTACACCTTC	CASSTAQGWHGYTF
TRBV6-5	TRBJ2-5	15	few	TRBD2	TGTGCCAGCAGTTATACTAGCGGGGTTGTCGAGACCCAGTACTTC	CASSYTSGVVETQYF
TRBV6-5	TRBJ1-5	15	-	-	TGTGCCAGCAGTTCCGGACACCATAGCAATCAGCCCCAGCATTTT	CASSSGHHSNQPQHF
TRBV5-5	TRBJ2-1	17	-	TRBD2	TGTGCCAGCAGCTCGGGGAGGACTAGCGGGGGGTACAATGAGCAGTTCTTC	CASSSGRTSGGYNEQFF
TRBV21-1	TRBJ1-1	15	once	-	TGTGCCAGCAGCAAAGAGGGGACAGAGAACACTGAAGCTTTCTTT	CASSKEGTENTEAFF
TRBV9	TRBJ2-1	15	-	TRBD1	TGTGCCAGCAGCGTAGCCGGGACAGTAAACAATGAGCAGTTCTTC	CASSVAGTVNNEQFF
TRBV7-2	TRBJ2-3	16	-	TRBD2	TGTGCCAGCAGCTTAGCCGGCGGGGGGGCCTCAGATACGCAGTATTTT	CASSLAGGGASDTQYF